A single sample is the source of the 15 T cell receptor beta chains below, sequenced in a study of early T cells in non-severe SARS-CoV-2 infection. From the 5' RACE reads, TCRdb called clonotypes with MiXCR, one entry per CDR3 protein. The sample shows 50,000 to 70,000 distinct CDR3 sequences, 8% to 9.5% of them seen only once. The sequenced sample consisted of whole blood. Receptor source: an adult who was a healthcare worker with PCR-confirmed SARS-CoV-2 infection or an uninfected control (not recorded which).

The table lists this clonotype with a few counts. The rearrangement links TRBV4-3 to TRBJ2-3; 11 positions agree with TRBD2. The CDR3 consists of 17 residues. In germline, CDR1 is LGHNA, CDR2 YSLEER. Trimming at V came to 2 bases and at J to 5 bases, leaving 9 bases not matched to a gene. The chain's CDR3 is CASSQINSGRDGDTQYF. The CDR3 DNA follows: TGCGCCAGCAGCCAAATAAATAGCGGGAGGGATGGAGATACGCAGTATTTT.

This clonotype came up many times. Mismatch with germline at one junction end may stem from a read error. The rearrangement links TRBV7-7 to TRBJ2-3; 8 nucleotides align to TRBD1. The germline V gene has CDR1 SSHAT and CDR2 FNYEAQ (reference sequence). The CDR3 has 16 residues. CDR3 protein: CASSPTGGITTDTQYF. The CDR3 DNA reads as TGTGCTAGCAGCCCTACAGGGGGGATTACCACAGATACGCAGTATTTT.

This clonotype appeared many times. This chain connects TRBV28 to TRBJ2-4; no clear D gene. The CDR3 is 13 residues long. V lost 5 bases to trimming and J lost 3 bases, with 8 bases between them. The germline CDR1 and CDR2 sequences are MDHEN and SYDVKM. In DNA form, the CDR3 reads TGTGCCAGCAGTCACGGTGACAAAAACATTCAGTACTTC. As protein: CASSHGDKNIQYF.

V and J are TRBV10-3 and TRBJ2-7; D is unclear. V dropped 2 bases and J dropped 3 bases, with 14 bases sitting between them. This CDR3 contains 15 residues. CDR1 is ENHRY, CDR2 SYGVKD, per germline. The CDR3 sequence: CAISEGRFSFYEQYF. CDR3 DNA sequence: TGTGCCATCAGTGAGGGTCGGTTTTCATTCTACGAGCAGTACTTC.

This clonotype has just a few counts. This chain joins TRBV29-1 and TRBJ2-7; D is uncertain. This CDR3 region has 13 residues. The germline V gene encodes CDR1 SQVTM and CDR2 ANQGSEA. V lost 6 bases and J 0 bases, leaving 12 bases between the germline ends. The CDR3 DNA sequence: TGCAGCGTAAAAAAAACCAGCTCCTACGAGCAGTACTTC. Amino acid sequence: CSVKKTSSYEQYF.

This clonotype was picked up a small number of times. The rearrangement joins TRBV12-3 or TRBV12-4 to TRBJ2-1; 7 bases map to TRBD1. Trimming at V came to 3 bases and at J to 5 bases, leaving 7 bases not matched to a gene. The CDR3 spans 15 residues. CDR3 sequence (DNA): TGTGCCAGCAGTTTGGTACAGGGGTCAAACAATGAGCAGTTCTTC. As protein: CASSLVQGSNNEQFF.

In this sample, this clonotype turned up many times. This chain uses TRBV20-1 with TRBJ1-2; TRBD1 matches at 10 bases. The CDR3 runs 16 residues. The junction had 11 bases not matched to a gene; V was cut back by 5 bases and J by 2 bases. Germline assignment: CDR1 DFQATT and CDR2 SNEGSKA (reference sequence). CDR3 protein: CSAFGQGDLPNYGYTF. CDR3 coding DNA: TGCAGTGCTTTTGGACAGGGGGACCTCCCCAACTATGGCTACACCTTC.

This clonotype was counted ten times or more. The J gene is TRBJ1-1, the V gene TRBV28; 12 bases are shared with TRBD1. The CDR3 has 12 amino acids. V dropped 8 bases and J dropped 10; count of bases not matched to a gene: 5. Germline values: CDR1 MDHEN, CDR2 SYDVKM. The CDR3 DNA sequence: TGTGCCAGCCACGGGACAGGGGGCCTAGCTTTCTTT. This gives the protein CASHGTGGLAFF.

This clonotype was detected only a few times. The rearrangement uses TRBV3-1 and TRBJ2-5; no firm D call. V shed 1 base and J shed 4 bases, with 10 bases lying between them. The CDR3 length is 14 residues. Germline loops: CDR1 LGHDT, CDR2 YNNKEL (reference sequence). CDR3 bases: TGTGCCAGCAGCCAAGTAGATTCGGGAGAGACCCAGTACTTC. This gives the protein CASSQVDSGETQYF.

The chain has TRBV12-3 or TRBV12-4 and TRBJ2-1, with TRBD1 matching over 10 bases. The CDR3 has 15 residues. V lost 5 bases, J lost 6 bases, and 7 bases stayed unmatched. The CDR3 region is CASSTAGTGVNEQFF. The CDR3 bases are TGTGCCAGCAGTACGGCCGGGACAGGGGTCAATGAGCAGTTCTTC.

Many counts were recorded for this clonotype. The CDR3 reads CASSQPRDRDTEAFF. In nucleotides, the CDR3 is TGCGCCAGCAGCCAGCCCCGGGACAGGGACACTGAAGCTTTCTTT. V gene TRBV4-1 combines with J gene TRBJ1-1; 9 bases fit TRBD1. Germline assignment: CDR1 MGHRA and CDR2 YSYEKL. The CDR3 consists of 15 residues. V lost 3 bases and J lost 3; bases outside the gene matches: 5.

The CDR3, as DNA: TGTGCCAGCAGTCGCGTGACCGGCCTCTCCTACGAGCAGTACTTC. Translating it yields CASSRVTGLSYEQYF. The chain carries TRBV6-2 or TRBV6-3 and TRBJ2-7; D is undetermined. Germline V gives CDR1 MNHEY, CDR2 SVGEGT. The CDR3 loop spans 15 amino acids. The V and J ends lost 5 bases and 0 bases respectively, with 14 bases between them.

This clonotype occurred a few times. The J gene is TRBJ2-3, the V gene TRBV11-2; 7 bases are shared with TRBD1. Per the germline V gene, CDR1 is SGHAT and CDR2 is FQNNGV. V shed 1 base, J shed 1 base, and the junction held 2 bases outside the gene matches. The CDR3 spans 15 residues. The CDR3 DNA sequence: TGTGCCAGCAGCTTAGCGACAGGGCGCACAGATACGCAGTATTTT. Its protein is CASSLATGRTDTQYF.

In its sample, this clonotype was seen many times. The chain recombines TRBV4-3 with TRBJ1-2; D not resolved. CDR3 length: 15 residues. With 0 bases removed from V and 4 bases from J, the gap between germline ends came to 12 bases. Germline V gene sequence: CDR1 LGHNA, CDR2 YSLEER. This chain's CDR3 is CASSQDSGLSYGYTF. The DNA of the CDR3 is TGCGCCAGCAGCCAAGATTCGGGGTTAAGCTATGGCTACACCTTC.

This clonotype was seen many times. The chain couples TRBV27 to TRBJ2-5; D is uncertain. Germline values: CDR1 MNHEY, CDR2 SMNVEV (reference sequence). This CDR3 comprises 13 residues. V was trimmed by 1 base and J by 5 bases, leaving 8 bases between them. CDR3 protein: CASSLWVGETQYF. The CDR3 DNA follows: TGTGCCAGCAGTTTATGGGTGGGGGAGACCCAGTACTTC.